This is a list of T cell receptor beta chains from one sample in a study of radiotherapy plus CTLA-4 blockade in lung cancer. Profiled with immunoSEQ multiplex PCR; TCRdb holds only in-frame clones, not every one. This table holds under 70,000 clones, roughly 77% found once. The starting material was peripheral blood, obtained from a patient treated with radiotherapy plus ipilimumab. The receptors shown here come from a human donor with non-small cell lung cancer who had a complete response to radiotherapy plus ipilimumab. CDR3s include the opening cysteine and the closing phenylalanine or tryptophan. Each record gives: V gene, J gene, D gene, clone size, CDR3 protein, CDR3 DNA. D genes are given only for firm matches. Clone size is shown for a subset of rows, as once, few, many or a class of expanded clone.

TRBV5-1	TRBJ1-6	TRBD1	.	CASSRPGQGGTPLHF	TGCGCCAGCAGCCGACCGGGACAGGGGGGGACACCCCTCCACTTT
TRBV5-1	TRBJ1-2	.	.	CASSLEGRIVDGYTF	TGCGCCAGCAGCTTGGAGGGCCGAATTGTCGATGGCTACACCTTC
TRBV5-1	TRBJ2-3	TRBD2	.	CASSLLGTSGRGTDTQYF	TGCGCCAGCAGCTTGCTTGGGACTAGCGGGAGGGGAACAGATACGCAGTATTTT
TRBV18	TRBJ1-1	TRBD1	.	CASSPPRGRGYTEAFF	TGTGCCAGCTCACCACCCAGGGGGCGCGGGTACACTGAAGCTTTCTTT
TRBV6-6	TRBJ2-7	.	.	CASRERVPNEQYF	TGTGCCAGCAGGGAAAGGGTCCCGAACGAGCAGTACTTC
TRBV7-2	TRBJ2-3	TRBD1	.	CASSPGYRGRSPDTQYF	TGTGCCAGCAGCCCAGGCTACAGGGGGCGCTCCCCAGATACGCAGTATTTT
TRBV4-1	TRBJ1-5	.	.	CASSQYRTASNQPQHF	TGCGCCAGCAGCCAATATCGTACAGCTAGCAATCAGCCCCAGCATTTT
TRBV11-2	TRBJ2-3	TRBD2	.	CASTKWGLAGGLGTDTQYF	TGTGCCAGCACCAAGTGGGGACTAGCGGGAGGTTTGGGCACAGATACGCAGTATTTT
TRBV7-9	TRBJ2-7	TRBD2	few	CASSSSGRTLTQYF	TGTGCCAGCAGTTCTAGCGGGCGTACCCTAACGCAGTACTTC
TRBV5-4	TRBJ1-2	TRBD1	.	CASSYSDRAAYGYTF	TGTGCCAGCAGCTACTCGGACAGGGCGGCCTATGGCTACACCTTC
TRBV6-1	TRBJ2-3	TRBD2	.	CASSERSRGGTDTQYF	TGTGCCAGCAGTGAAAGATCCCGGGGGGGCACAGATACGCAGTATTTT
TRBV10-3	TRBJ1-1	.	once	CAISQGTRFEAFF	TGTGCCATCTCTCAGGGGACGAGGTTCGAAGCTTTCTTT
TRBV4-3	TRBJ1-2	TRBD1	.	CASSQGRGANYGYTF	TGCGCCAGCAGCCAAGGCAGGGGGGCTAACTATGGCTACACCTTC
TRBV15	TRBJ2-3	.	few	CATSSGDTQYF	TGTGCCACCAGCAGCGGAGATACGCAGTATTTT
TRBV6-5	TRBJ2-3	.	once	CASSLAFTDTQYF	TGTGCCAGCAGTCTAGCTTTCACAGATACGCAGTATTTT
TRBV19	TRBJ1-1	.	.	CASRAKGGVEAFF	TGTGCCAGTAGGGCCAAAGGGGGAGTTGAAGCTTTCTTT
TRBV10-3	TRBJ2-7	.	.	CAISSTGSRIYEQYF	TGTGCCATCAGCAGTACAGGGTCGAGAATCTACGAGCAGTACTTC
TRBV10-1	TRBJ2-1	TRBD2	.	CASSQGGLAGGLNEQFF	TGCGCCAGCAGCCAAGGCGGACTAGCGGGAGGGCTTAATGAGCAGTTCTTC
TRBV30	TRBJ2-3	TRBD2	.	CAWRIAGGHDTQYF	TGTGCCTGGAGGATAGCGGGGGGGCATGATACGCAGTATTTT
TRBV5-1	TRBJ1-2	.	once	CASSLSFYGYTF	TGCGCCAGCAGCTTGTCCTTCTATGGCTACACCTTC
TRBV5-4	TRBJ2-5	TRBD2	.	CASSPGRGGLETQYF	TGTGCCAGCAGCCCGGGGCGGGGGGGCCTTGAGACCCAGTACTTC
TRBV30	TRBJ1-6	.	.	CAWSLQNNSPLHF	TGTGCCTGGAGTTTGCAGAATAATTCACCCCTCCACTTT
TRBV15	TRBJ2-3	TRBD2	.	CASQPETSGTDTQYF	TGTGCCTCACAGCCGGAGACTAGCGGAACAGATACGCAGTATTTT
TRBV11-2	TRBJ2-1	.	.	CASRGAARNEQFF	TGTGCCAGCAGGGGTGCTGCGCGGAATGAGCAGTTCTTC
TRBV7-6	TRBJ2-1	.	.	CASSSTGSEQFF	TGTGCCAGCAGCTCCACAGGTAGTGAGCAGTTCTTC
TRBV27	TRBJ1-5	.	few	CASREGFGNQPQHF	TGTGCCAGCAGGGAGGGATTTGGCAATCAGCCCCAGCATTTT
TRBV9	TRBJ2-5	.	.	CASSTLGGYQETQYF	TGTGCCAGCAGCACCCTGGGGGGTTACCAAGAGACCCAGTACTTC
TRBV19	TRBJ2-1	.	.	CASSQFQGIIYNEQFF	TGTGCCAGTAGTCAATTTCAGGGAATTATTTACAATGAGCAGTTCTTC
TRBV5-1	TRBJ2-7	TRBD2	.	CASSWLAGGITYEQYF	TGCGCCAGCAGCTGGTTAGCGGGGGGGATCACCTACGAGCAGTACTTC
TRBV15	TRBJ2-3	TRBD1	.	CATSRELGQGFADTQYF	TGTGCCACCAGCAGAGAACTCGGACAGGGGTTCGCAGATACGCAGTATTTT
TRBV5-1	TRBJ2-2	.	.	CASSFSAFNANTGELFF	TGCGCCAGCAGCTTTTCCGCCTTTAACGCGAACACCGGGGAGCTGTTTTTT
TRBV7-6	TRBJ1-2	.	.	CASSEQPNYGYTF	TGTGCCAGCAGCGAACAGCCTAACTATGGCTACACCTTC
TRBV29-1	TRBJ1-5	.	.	CSAANSNQPQHF	TGCAGCGCGGCCAATAGCAATCAGCCCCAGCATTTT
TRBV2	TRBJ2-1	.	once	CASSANEQLGMRFF	TGTGCCAGCAGCGCAAATGAACAACTTGGAATGAGGTTCTTC
TRBV9	TRBJ2-3	.	.	CASSDPRGVGTDTQYF	TGTGCCAGCAGCGACCCTAGGGGGGTAGGCACAGATACGCAGTATTTT
TRBV27	TRBJ1-2	.	.	CASSPGRGYTYGYTF	TGTGCCAGCTCCCCGGGCAGGGGCTACACCTATGGCTACACCTTC
TRBV5-1	TRBJ2-1	.	.	CASSSDRGNEQFF	TGCGCCAGCAGCTCCGACAGAGGCAATGAGCAGTTCTTC
TRBV29-1	TRBJ2-7	.	once	CSAQTLVGGEQYF	TGCAGCGCCCAAACCCTGGTTGGTGGCGAGCAGTACTTC
TRBV19	TRBJ2-3	.	once	CASSIGGGPDTQYF	TGTGCCAGTAGTATAGGTGGGGGCCCAGATACGCAGTATTTT
TRBV15	TRBJ2-5	.	.	CATSRDRAQETQYF	TGTGCCACCAGCAGAGATCGGGCCCAAGAGACCCAGTACTTC
TRBV9	TRBJ2-7	.	.	CASSVGVGDEQYF	TGTGCCAGCAGCGTAGGGGTGGGAGACGAGCAGTACTTC
TRBV4-1	TRBJ2-1	.	.	CASSQEGPPTVEQFF	TGCGCCAGCAGCCAAGAAGGGCCGCCGACCGTTGAGCAGTTCTTC
TRBV5-1	TRBJ2-5	TRBD1	.	CASSWDRPQETQYF	TGCGCCAGCAGCTGGGACAGGCCGCAAGAGACCCAGTACTTC
TRBV28	TRBJ2-2	TRBD1	.	CASLTGAGELFF	TGTGCCAGCCTGACAGGGGCCGGGGAGCTGTTTTTT
TRBV18	TRBJ1-1	TRBD1	.	CASSPRQGDTEAFF	TGTGCCAGCTCCCCTCGACAGGGGGATACTGAAGCTTTCTTT
TRBV5-4	TRBJ2-1	.	.	CASSFRTGRDEQFF	TGTGCCAGCAGCTTTCGGACGGGAAGGGATGAGCAGTTCTTC
TRBV5-8	TRBJ1-5	.	.	CASSSGFQPQHF	TGTGCCAGCAGCTCAGGGTTTCAGCCCCAGCATTTT
TRBV11-3	TRBJ1-1	.	.	CASSLGGMNTEAFF	TGTGCCAGCAGCTTAGGCGGGATGAACACTGAAGCTTTCTTT
TRBV19	TRBJ1-2	TRBD1	.	CASSTPDRGYYGYTF	TGTGCCAGTAGTACTCCGGACAGGGGCTACTATGGCTACACCTTC
TRBV1	TRBJ2-4	.	.	CTSSQASGTSTLLAKNIQYF	TGCACCAGCAGCCAAGCCTCCGGGACCTCCACCCTTCTAGCCAAAAACATTCAGTACTTC
TRBV28	TRBJ2-7	TRBD2	.	CASSSHLLAGDYEQYF	TGTGCCAGCAGTTCTCACCTACTAGCGGGGGACTACGAGCAGTACTTC
TRBV19	TRBJ1-1	TRBD1	medium-sized	CASSLNRGINTEAFF	TGTGCCAGTAGCCTTAACAGGGGGATTAACACTGAAGCTTTCTTT
TRBV14	TRBJ2-1	.	.	CASSQATGQSSYNEQFF	TGTGCCAGCAGCCAAGCGACGGGGCAGAGCTCCTACAATGAGCAGTTCTTC